The 27 T cell receptor beta chains listed next were all sequenced from one sample in a study of T cells in Graves' hyperthyroidism and ophthalmopathy. The CDR3 regions of TCR beta were amplified from RNA transcripts. Using the HTBI primer set, a first-round RT-PCR was run on the TCR CDR3. A single record per CDR3 protein comes from TCRdb applying MiXCR to the multiplex PCR reads. Of around 300,000 distinct CDR3 sequences listed, around 14% are singletons. Material: blood. These receptors originate from a woman aged 25-40 years with Graves' hyperthyroidism.

V and J are TRBV5-1 and TRBJ1-1, with D perhaps matching TRBD1 (5 bases). Between the trimmed V and J ends, which lost 0 bases and 1 base, there was a span of 13 bases. This CDR3 has 16 residues. CDR1 SGHRS and CDR2 YFSETQ come from the germline V gene. The chain's CDR3 is CASSLAEGRQNTEAFF. The CDR3 nucleotides are TGCGCCAGCAGCTTGGCCGAGGGGAGACAGAACACTGAAGCTTTCTTT.

This chain links TRBV29-1 with TRBJ2-4; the D is unclear. The germline V gene encodes CDR1 SQVTM and CDR2 ANQGSEA. Trimming removed 2 bases at V and 2 bases at J, with 19 bases between. This CDR3 is 17 amino acids long. For the CDR3, the DNA is TGCAGCGTTGAAAGTCCGGCCAGCTCGTGGACCAAAAACATTCAGTACTTC. This sequence encodes CSVESPASSWTKNIQYF.

The sample holds a few counts of this clonotype. The chain employs TRBV6-2 or TRBV6-3 and TRBJ2-7; TRBD1 agrees at 7 bases. The junction had 6 bases not matched to a gene; V was cut back by 0 bases and J by 1 base. This CDR3 spans 16 amino acids. From germline, CDR1 is MNHEY and CDR2 SVGEGT. The CDR3 loop reads CASSYSNARGSYEQYF. The DNA for the CDR3 is TGTGCCAGCAGTTACTCGAACGCCAGGGGGTCCTACGAGCAGTACTTC.

The gene calls are TRBV20-1 and TRBJ1-5; TRBD1 is a possible D gene (5 bases). V lost 8 bases and J lost 5, with 16 bases in between. Per germline, CDR1 DFQATT and CDR2 SNEGSKA (reference sequence). The CDR3 has 13 residues. CDR3 coding DNA: TGCAGTACAACCGACAGTCATGATCAGCCCCAGCATTTT. It yields the protein CSTTDSHDQPQHF.

The sample holds many counts of this clonotype. The chain couples TRBV12-3 or TRBV12-4 to TRBJ2-7, with a tentative D call TRBD1 (6 bases). The ends were cut back, 0 bases at V and 4 bases at J, with 10 bases in the middle. The CDR3 is 14 residues long. The CDR3 sequence is CASSLAGTKYEQYF. CDR3 coding DNA: TGTGCCAGCAGTTTAGCCGGGACAAAGTACGAGCAGTACTTC.

This clonotype occurred many times. The V gene is TRBV11-2, the J gene TRBJ1-1; perhaps TRBD1 as D (5 bases). This CDR3 is 16 amino acids long. Trimming cost V 4 bases and J 1 base, with 16 bases left between them. The germline V gene encodes CDR1 SGHAT and CDR2 FQNNGV. CDR3 in amino acids: CASSSVGGRGNTEAFF. The CDR3 DNA reads as TGTGCCAGCAGCTCGGTTGGGGGAAGGGGGAACACTGAAGCTTTCTTT.

This clonotype was observed a handful of times. The chain employs TRBV4-1 and TRBJ2-5; D is ambiguous. V gave up 0 bases and J gave up 5 bases, with 1 base separating them. The CDR3 is 11 amino acids. CDR1 is MGHRA and CDR2 is YSYEKL in the germline V gene. CDR3 bases: TGCGCCAGCAGCCAAGACGAGACCCAGTACTTC. Translating gives CASSQDETQYF.

Concerning this clonotype itself: This may arise from a read error, as a much more abundant clone is one base away. The chain carries TRBV20-1 and TRBJ2-5, with D tentatively TRBD2 (6 bases). With 8 bases removed from V and 9 bases from J, the gap between germline ends came to 22 bases. Germline V CDR1 and CDR2: DFQATT, SNEGSKA (reference sequence). This CDR3 has 13 residues. The CDR3 loop reads CSFQGLLDRAQYF. The CDR3 nucleotides are TGCAGTTTCCAGGGACTCCTTGATAGGGCCCAGTACTTC.

In its sample, this clonotype was seen once. This chain uses TRBV29-1 with TRBJ2-2, with a weak D call TRBD2 (5 bases). The CDR3 covers 18 residues. Germline assignment: CDR1 SQVTM and CDR2 ANQGSEA. The ends were cut back, 6 bases at V and 7 bases at J, with 30 bases in the middle. CDR3 sequence (DNA): TGCAGCGTCCTATTAGCGATCCCTGCCCAAATGTTAGACGGGGAGCTGTTTTTT. Translation gives CSVLLAIPAQMLDGELFF.

The table lists this clonotype with many counts. This chain links TRBV28 with TRBJ1-2; TRBD1 matches at 9 bases. After removal of 5 bases from V and 10 bases from J, the junction contained 11 bases not matched to a gene. Germline V gene lookup returns CDR1 MDHEN and CDR2 SYDVKM. This CDR3 is built from 14 residues. CDR3 nucleotide sequence: TGTGCCAGCAGTCCCACCGGGACAGGGTCCGACTACACCTTC. Protein product: CASSPTGTGSDYTF.

This clonotype was detected a few times. J is TRBJ2-5 and V is TRBV9; D remains unclear. Germline V CDR1 and CDR2: SGDLS, YYNGEE. The CDR3 loop spans 12 amino acids. Trimming stripped 5 bases from V and 5 bases from J, with 10 bases between. The CDR3 loop is CASRGLGETQYF. The CDR3 nucleotides read TGTGCCAGCAGAGGGCTGGGGGAGACCCAGTACTTC. The complete variable domain, with remaining parts taken from reference TRBV9 and TRBJ2-5, reads DSGVTQTPKHLITATGQRVTLRCSPRSGDLSVYWYQQSLDQGLQFLIQYYNGEERAKGNILERFSAQQFPDLHSELNLSSLELGDSALYFCASRGLGETQYFGPGTRLLVL.

This clonotype was observed at least ten times. The chain recombines TRBV5-1 with TRBJ2-1; TRBD2 matches 10 bases. Germline V lookup: CDR1 SGHRS, CDR2 YFSETQ. The CDR3 runs to 17 residues. V was clipped by 4 bases and J by 3 bases; unmatched bases: 10. CDR3 amino acids: CASSNPEREGFYNEQFF. CDR3 in DNA: TGCGCCAGCAGCAATCCAGAGCGGGAGGGCTTCTACAATGAGCAGTTCTTC.

This clonotype was found many times. The V call is TRBV24-1, the J call TRBJ2-2; 7 nucleotides line up with TRBD1. CDR3 length: 15 residues. With V trimmed by 5 bases and J by 1 base, 3 bases remained unmatched. Germline CDR1 is KGHDR and CDR2 is SFDVKD. CDR3 sequence: CATSGHRGNTGELFF. The DNA of the CDR3 is TGTGCCACCAGTGGGCACAGGGGGAACACCGGGGAGCTGTTTTTT.

This clonotype was picked up many times. The chain links TRBV7-9 to TRBJ1-2; no firm D call. CDR1 is SEHNR, CDR2 FQNEAQ, per germline (reference sequence). This CDR3 region has 13 residues. Trimming stripped 5 bases from V and 4 bases from J, with 11 bases between. CDR3 in DNA: TGTGCCAGCAGCCCAGGAGGGAGCTATGGCTACACCTTC. Encoded protein: CASSPGGSYGYTF.

This clonotype was observed at least ten times. This chain connects TRBV2 to TRBJ2-3; unclear D gene. Trimming removed 6 bases from V and 2 bases from J, with 6 bases in between. In germline, CDR1 is SNHLY, CDR2 FYNNEI. This CDR3 contains 12 residues. The CDR3 region has the DNA TGTGCCAGCAGGGACCCCACAGATACGCAGTATTTT. Protein product: CASRDPTDTQYF.

This clonotype was seen a handful of times. The genes are TRBV20-1 and TRBJ1-1, with 7 positions matching TRBD1. Germline V gene sequence: CDR1 DFQATT, CDR2 SNEGSKA (reference sequence). The junction had 9 bases not matched to a gene; V was cut back by 6 bases and J by 11 bases. This CDR3 contains 11 residues. As DNA, the CDR3 is TGCAGTGCCTACTCAGGGGGTGGTGCTTTCTTT. This codes for CSAYSGGGAFF.

At least ten counts were recorded for this clonotype. CDR3 nucleotide sequence: TGTGCCAGCAGCTCAATCTCCGGGGAGCTGTTTTTT. Its protein product is CASSSISGELFF. The chain joins TRBV7-9 to TRBJ2-2; D is undetermined. The CDR3 totals 12 residues. V was clipped by 4 bases and J by 6 bases, with 6 bases between them. Germline V CDR1 and CDR2: SEHNR, FQNEAQ (reference sequence).

This clonotype was counted ten times or more. The chain uses TRBV20-1 and TRBJ2-1; D is possibly TRBD2 (5 bases). The CDR3 loop spans 13 amino acids. Between the trimmed V and J ends, which lost 2 bases and 9 bases, there was a span of 14 bases. Germline CDR1 is DFQATT and CDR2 is SNEGSKA (reference sequence). The CDR3 nucleotides are TGCAGTGCTAGATACGGCGGGCCCGCTGAGCAGTTCTTC. The encoded protein is CSARYGGPAEQFF.

This clonotype was detected only a few times. The chain joins TRBV6-6 to TRBJ2-2; no reliable D call. Germline V gene sequence: CDR1 MNHNY, CDR2 SVGAGI (reference sequence). Between the trimmed V and J ends, which lost 0 bases and 6 bases, there was a span of 11 bases. CDR3 length equals 15 residues. The CDR3 loop reads CASSYSGDHPGELFF. The CDR3 DNA reads TGTGCCAGCAGTTACTCCGGCGATCATCCCGGGGAGCTGTTTTTT.

This clonotype was detected ten times or more. The chain uses TRBV6-1 and TRBJ1-5; D is perhaps TRBD1 (5 bases). The CDR3 consists of 13 residues. The V gene lost 8 bases and the J gene lost 5 bases, with 13 bases spanning the gap. Per germline, CDR1 MNHNS and CDR2 SASEGT. The CDR3 bases are TGTGCCAGCTTCGGCAGGGTAGATCAGCCCCAGCATTTT. Translating gives CASFGRVDQPQHF.

This clonotype was counted ten times or more. The chain couples TRBV11-2 to TRBJ2-1; 9 bases line up with TRBD2. Looked up from germline, CDR1 is SGHAT and CDR2 is FQNNGV. J gave up 15 bases and V 4 bases, and 7 bases lay outside the gene matches. The CDR3 loop spans 12 amino acids. As DNA, the CDR3 is TGTGCCAGCAGCTACGGGACTAGCCCATTGTTCTTC. Translated, it gives CASSYGTSPLFF. The full variable domain, with the rest looked up from reference TRBV11-2 and TRBJ2-1, is EAGVAQSPRYKIIEKRQSVAFWCNPISGHATLYWYQQILGQGPKLLIQFQNNGVVDDSQLPKDRFSAERLKGVDSTLKIQPAKLEDSAVYLCASSYGTSPLFFGPGTRLTVL.

This clonotype was detected ten times or more. This rearrangement joins TRBV12-3 or TRBV12-4 to TRBJ1-5; maybe TRBD1 (6 bases). The CDR3 contains 13 residues. V lost 6 bases to trimming and J lost 3 bases, with 9 bases between them. The CDR3 loop is CASRSGANQPQHF. CDR3 nucleotide sequence: TGTGCCAGCAGGTCGGGGGCCAATCAGCCCCAGCATTTT.

The chain has TRBV20-1 and TRBJ2-7; D is uncertain. Trimming took 0 bases from V and 2 from J, leaving 2 bases between them. This CDR3 contains 11 residues. Per germline, CDR1 DFQATT and CDR2 SNEGSKA (reference sequence). Here the CDR3 reads CSARDPYEQYF. CDR3 nucleotides: TGCAGTGCTAGAGATCCCTACGAGCAGTACTTC.

This clonotype was seen a handful of times. V usage is TRBV28 and J usage is TRBJ2-5, with D uncertain. This CDR3 is built from 11 residues. Germline V gene lookup returns CDR1 MDHEN and CDR2 SYDVKM. V lost 5 bases and J lost 3, with 4 bases in between. CDR3 loop: CASSTEETQYF. In DNA form, the CDR3 reads TGTGCCAGCAGTACTGAAGAGACCCAGTACTTC.

This clonotype was counted at least ten times. The genes are TRBV7-2 and TRBJ2-3; maybe TRBD1 (6 bases). The CDR3 totals 18 residues. Germline V gene sequence: CDR1 SGHTA, CDR2 FQGNSA. V lost 1 base and J 5 bases, leaving 22 bases between the germline ends. The chain's CDR3 is CASSLVPGGSQGRDTQYF. The DNA for the CDR3 is TGTGCCAGCAGCTTAGTACCCGGTGGCTCCCAGGGGAGAGATACGCAGTATTTT.

The chain employs TRBV20-1 and TRBJ2-5; 10 positions agree with TRBD2. J gave up 5 bases and V 2 bases, and 8 bases lay outside the gene matches. This CDR3 is 15 amino acids long. Germline V gene sequence: CDR1 DFQATT, CDR2 SNEGSKA (reference sequence). CDR3 sequence reads: CSARKAASGSETQYF. CDR3 DNA sequence: TGCAGTGCTAGAAAGGCGGCTAGCGGGAGTGAGACCCAGTACTTC.

This chain's CDR3 is CASSPLTSGITDTQYF. In DNA, the CDR3 is TGTGCCAGCAGCCCCCTGACTAGCGGGATCACAGATACGCAGTATTTT. The V and J genes are TRBV3-1 and TRBJ2-3; 11 bases are a match to TRBD2. The CDR3 has 16 residues. The germline gives CDR1 LGHDT, CDR2 YNNKEL (reference sequence). The ends lost 4 bases at V and 2 bases at J; junction bases unmatched: 5.